What follows are 18 T cell receptor beta chains derived from one specimen sequenced in a study of molecular identifiers for immune sequencing clone quantification. TCRdb independently ran MiXCR on the PCR reads; one entry per CDR3 protein. Among over 600,000 distinct CDR3 sequences listed, about 20% were seen once. What was sequenced was naive CD8+ T cells from blood, with Jurkat cell RNA spiked in. Subset reported: FACS-sorted CD8+CD4-CCR7+CD45RA+ naive T cells. These receptors were obtained from a human donor in good health. Some libraries in this study had Jurkat cell RNA spiked in.

In its sample, this clonotype was seen a few times. The V call is TRBV18, the J call TRBJ2-1, with D maybe TRBD2 (6 bases). The CDR3 consists of 15 residues. Between the trimmed V and J ends, which lost 3 bases and 6 bases, there was a span of 15 bases. Germline V gene sequence: CDR1 KGHSH, CDR2 LQKENI. CDR3 nucleotides: TGTGCCAGCTCACCCCCGGGCCAGCGGGTCAATGAGCAGTTCTTC. As protein: CASSPPGQRVNEQFF.

This clonotype has only a few counts. This rearrangement joins TRBV9 to TRBJ2-3; D might be TRBD1 (6 bases). The CDR3 contains 15 residues. Deletions cut 4 bases from V and 6 bases from J, with 18 bases between. The germline gives CDR1 SGDLS, CDR2 YYNGEE. The CDR3 protein is CASSPGVAGWDTQYF. CDR3 coding DNA: TGTGCCAGCAGCCCAGGGGTGGCCGGGTGGGATACGCAGTATTTT.

A note on this clonotype: No conserved phenylalanine or tryptophan is present at the end of the CDR3, so a read error is the likely explanation. CDR3 sequence (DNA): TGTGCCAGCAGCACGGGACTTCCCTACGAGCAGTACCTC. Translated: CASSTGLPYEQYL. The chain employs TRBV11-2 and TRBJ2-7; a possible D gene is TRBD2 (6 bases). Germline V CDR1 and CDR2: SGHAT, FQNNGV. This CDR3 has 13 residues. The V end was cut by 5 bases, the J end by 2 bases, with 10 bases between.

As for this clonotype: The junction departs from germline at one end; a sequencing error may be responsible. The chain has TRBV7-6 and TRBJ2-7; D perhaps matches TRBD2 (6 bases). The CDR3 sequence is 14 residues long. Germline loops: CDR1 SGHVS, CDR2 FNYEAQ. CDR3 nucleotide sequence: TGTGCCGGCAGCTTATTGCGGGGCGGGTACGAGCAGTACTTC. This gives the protein CAGSLLRGGYEQYF.

This clonotype was recorded at least ten times. The chain links TRBV5-6 to TRBJ2-1; TRBD2 aligns across 7 bases. Germline assignment: CDR1 SGHDT and CDR2 YYEEEE. The CDR3 loop spans 16 amino acids. Trimming cost V 5 bases and J 2 bases; bases outside gene matches: 10. The CDR3, as DNA: TGTGCCAGCAGACCAGTGGGGGGGGGGGCCTACAATGAGCAGTTCTTC. Encoded protein: CASRPVGGGAYNEQFF.

This clonotype appeared many times. The chain carries TRBV7-9 and TRBJ2-3, with 11 bases matching TRBD1. J lost 2 bases, V lost 3 bases, and 1 base had no gene match. The CDR3 spans 15 residues. The germline gives CDR1 SEHNR, CDR2 FQNEAQ (reference sequence). The CDR3 nucleotides read TGTGCCAGCAGCTTCGGACAGGGGGCCACAGATACGCAGTATTTT. Translating it yields CASSFGQGATDTQYF.

As regards this clonotype: The CDR3 ends on some other residue instead of the conserved phenylalanine or tryptophan, so this is likely a read error. The chain carries TRBV6-2 or TRBV6-3 and TRBJ2-1; D perhaps matches TRBD2 (6 bases). The CDR3 loop spans 15 amino acids. The germline CDR1 and CDR2 sequences are MNHEY and SVGEGT. The CDR3 is CASSYPTGVGNEQFL. The CDR3 region has the DNA TGCGCCAGCAGTTACCCCACGGGAGTCGGGAATGAGCAGTTCCTC.

J is TRBJ2-5 and V is TRBV7-8; 7 nucleotides agree with TRBD1. Germline values: CDR1 SGHVS, CDR2 FQNEAQ. V shed 3 bases, J shed 5 bases, and the junction held 9 bases outside the gene matches. This CDR3 spans 15 amino acids. CDR3 protein: CASSLTGKREETQYF. DNA for the CDR3: TGTGCCAGCAGCTTGACAGGGAAGAGGGAGGAGACCCAGTACTTC.

Concerning this clonotype itself: A much larger clone lies one base from this, so it may be a read error. The chain carries TRBV18 and TRBJ2-2; tentatively, D is TRBD2 (5 bases). V was trimmed by 3 bases and J by 0 bases, leaving 11 bases between them. There are 16 residues in the CDR3. From germline, CDR1 is KGHSH and CDR2 LQKENI. The CDR3 region is CASSPSMGANTGELFF. The CDR3 region has the DNA TGTGCCAGCTCACCCTCGATGGGAGCGAACACCGGGGAGCTGTTTTTT.

This clonotype came up many times. CDR3 protein: CASSLARRGSDTGELFF. Here the CDR3 DNA reads TGTGCCAGCAGCTTAGCGCGCCGGGGGAGTGACACCGGGGAGCTGTTTTTT. This chain connects TRBV7-6 to TRBJ2-2; D is possibly TRBD2 (6 bases). Germline CDR1 and CDR2: SGHVS and FNYEAQ. This CDR3 comprises 17 residues. Trimming stripped 0 bases from V and 3 bases from J, with 14 bases between.

Ten or more counts support this clonotype. This chain links TRBV4-2 with TRBJ1-1, with 10 bases aligning to TRBD1. This CDR3 comprises 16 residues. The V and J ends lost 3 bases and 2 bases, in that order; junction bases with no gene match: 6. Germline V gene lookup returns CDR1 LGHNA and CDR2 YNFKEQ. CDR3 region: CASSHGTGDINTEAFF. The CDR3 region has the DNA TGTGCCAGCAGCCACGGGACAGGGGACATAAACACTGAAGCTTTCTTT.

This clonotype was seen a handful of times. The rearrangement joins TRBV10-1 to TRBJ2-7; weak D call: TRBD1 (6 bases). CDR3 size: 15 residues. Trimming pared 4 bases from V and 2 bases from J, leaving 15 bases between. CDR1 WNHNN and CDR2 SYGVQD come from the germline V gene (reference sequence). The CDR3 region is CASSGDTMQPYEQYF. CDR3 DNA sequence: TGCGCCAGCAGTGGGGACACTATGCAACCCTACGAGCAGTACTTC.

This clonotype has ten or more counts. The rearrangement links TRBV7-2 to TRBJ2-1; a possible D gene is TRBD2 (5 bases). Germline-derived CDR1 and CDR2 are SGHTA and FQGNSA. This CDR3 has 13 residues. V was shortened by 7 bases and J by 7 bases, with 14 bases between the two germline ends. The CDR3 sequence is CASTPGVMNEQFF. CDR3 DNA: TGTGCCAGCACCCCCGGGGTTATGAATGAGCAGTTCTTC.

This clonotype was seen ten or more times. This chain uses TRBV30 with TRBJ2-2; no clear D gene. CDR3 length: 12 residues. Trimming took 2 bases from V and 4 from J, leaving 5 bases between them. The V gene's germline CDR1 is GTSNPN and CDR2 SVGIG (reference sequence). The chain's CDR3 is CAWSQSTGELFF. The CDR3 region has the DNA TGTGCCTGGAGTCAGTCCACCGGGGAGCTGTTTTTT. The full variable domain, rest sourced from reference TRBV30 and TRBJ2-2, is SQTIHQWPATLVQPVGSPLSLECTVEGTSNPNLYWYRQAAGRGLQLLFYSVGIGQISSEVPQNLSASRPQDRQFILSSKKLLLSDSGFYLCAWSQSTGELFFGEGSRLTVL.

This clonotype has at least ten counts. This chain uses TRBV20-1 with TRBJ1-1; 7 bases match TRBD1. The germline CDR1 and CDR2 sequences are DFQATT and SNEGSKA (reference sequence). The junction had 13 bases not matched to a gene; V was cut back by 6 bases and J by 3 bases. There are 15 residues in the CDR3. CDR3 sequence (DNA): TGCAGTGCCCCCCCATCGGGGACAGACCACACTGAAGCTTTCTTT. Translation gives CSAPPSGTDHTEAFF.

The V and J genes are TRBV20-1 and TRBJ1-5; no reliable D call. This CDR3 contains 15 residues. Deletions cut 3 bases from V and 5 bases from J, with 17 bases between. Germline V gene data show CDR1 as DFQATT and CDR2 as SNEGSKA (reference sequence). CDR3 coding DNA: TGCAGTGCTAGGCTACTCTTTGTTGCGGATCAGCCCCAGCATTTT. Protein product: CSARLLFVADQPQHF.

This chain uses TRBV7-2 with TRBJ1-5; tentatively, D is TRBD1 (6 bases). Germline V gene data show CDR1 as SGHTA and CDR2 as FQGNSA. V lost 4 bases to trimming and J lost 1 base, with 8 bases between them. The CDR3 runs 14 residues. The CDR3 here is CASSYTGSNQPQHF. The DNA of the CDR3 is TGTGCCAGCAGCTATACAGGGAGCAATCAGCCCCAGCATTTT.

V gene TRBV11-2 combines with J gene TRBJ2-2; the D gene is possibly TRBD2 (6 bases). Between the trimmed V and J ends, which lost 4 bases and 7 bases, there was a span of 16 bases. Germline V lookup: CDR1 SGHAT, CDR2 FQNNGV. The length of the CDR3 is 15 residues. For the CDR3, the DNA is TGTGCCAGCAGCTCGGGGGTTGGGGGGATCGGGGAGCTGTTTTTT. It codes for CASSSGVGGIGELFF.